The text below deals with one T cell receptor beta chain. As yet, its antigen is unknown. These data belong to a study of cytomegalovirus exposure and HLA in healthy donors. On the study more broadly: Among 150 million to 200 million T cells, an earlier analysis found 90 million to 130 million unique TCR beta sequences.

The germline V gene has CDR1 SQVTM and CDR2 ANQGSEA. V shed 0 bases and J 4 bases; nucleotides not matched to a gene: 1. The CDR3 runs to 14 residues. Primers: 60 Vbeta forward and 13 Jbeta reverse. Profiled with immunoSEQ multiplex PCR; TCRdb holds only in-frame clones, not every one. This table has roughly 66,000 clones, 55% to 65% appearing once. Findings and limits, study-wide: Trimming of TCR beta V- and J-genes showed a link, identified in a later analysis, to a missense DCLRE1C variant. Versus the roughly 700-donor mean, an Asian-associated ancestry cluster reportedly showed fewer N-insertions in a later analysis.

The chain is built from TRBV29-1 and TRBJ2-3; TRBD1 matches at 10 bases. This TCR derives from a woman aged 45-65 years in good health and CMV-seronegative. Sequenced input: PBMCs. The CDR3 nucleotides are TGCAGCGTTGAAGAAGGGACAGGGGCAGATACGCAGTATTTT. Its protein product is CSVEEGTGADTQYF.